These T cell receptor beta chains were read from a single sample in a study of T-cell memory formation after mild COVID-19. TCRdb processed the 5' RACE reads anew with MiXCR; each CDR3 protein has one entry. Counted here are approximately 300,000 distinct CDR3 sequences, less than 20% occurring once; the ten biggest clones make up roughly a fifth. The specimen sequenced was PBMCs or a T cell subset sorted from them (not recorded which). The receptors come from a man in his late teens or twenties who had mild COVID-19 (a few samples of this study predate the infection). Cell type and time point are not known. Each CDR3 is given with its conserved first and last residue. The D gene is left open where the match is weak.

v_gene	d_gene	CDR3aa
TRBV5-4	.	CASSPQEASDGYTF
TRBV7-6	.	CASSSEGSGELFF
TRBV12-3/TRBV12-4	.	CASSLGLRQPQHF
TRBV7-6	.	CASSLLRGGYTF
TRBV6-6	TRBD1	CASSPRTGAAYGYTF
TRBV5-6	.	CASSLLRLSSYNEQFF
TRBV12-3/TRBV12-4	.	CASSTARRGYNEQFF
TRBV4-2	TRBD2	CASSQAGGYQETQYF
TRBV30	.	CAGDRGNTEAFF
TRBV24-1	.	CATSDWTAEQFF
TRBV19	.	CASTVPNGVTTGELFF
TRBV25-1	.	CASSSGAGQPQHF
TRBV5-1	.	CASSRDGSYEQYF
TRBV20-1	TRBD1	CSASQIRGGNEKLFF
TRBV19	.	CASSGHSGNTIYF
TRBV20-1	.	CSARDMGNTEAFF
TRBV5-1	TRBD1	CASSPGQGEQFF
TRBV30	.	CAWSVSRAGELFF
TRBV19	TRBD1	CASSPGQGDRSPQYF
TRBV7-9	.	CASSFYDQAFF
TRBV15	.	CATSRVGVGEAFF
TRBV28	.	CASSRGVYTGELFF
TRBV20-1	.	CSARQPGAFF